The 8 T cell receptor beta chains given below trace back to one sample, sequenced in a study of shared clonotypes between healthy human individuals. The method was immunoSEQ multiplex PCR; TCRdb's version includes in-frame clones alone and lacks a portion of them. The data contain about 990,000 clones, around 78% of them singletons. The sample was memory CD4+ T cells from PBMCs. The subset: CD45RA-negative fraction. The receptor set was obtained from a man aged 18 to 35 in good health. Some clones in this sample may be carry-over from other donors' samples.

CDR3 loop: CASSSGNGYTF. In nucleotides, the CDR3 is TGTGCCAGCAGCTCAGGGAATGGCTACACCTTC. This chain links TRBV28 with TRBJ1-2; TRBD1 is a possible D gene (5 bases). Germline loops: CDR1 MDHEN, CDR2 SYDVKM. Trimming took off 6 bases at V and 6 bases at J, with 8 bases between the two ends. The CDR3 consists of 11 residues.

The chain carries TRBV18 and TRBJ2-7; 7 bases fit TRBD2. This CDR3 is built from 18 residues. V shed 4 bases, J shed 4 bases, and the junction held 19 bases outside the gene matches. Germline V gene lookup returns CDR1 KGHSH and CDR2 LQKENI. The CDR3: CASSQNAITGGGPYEQYF. CDR3 DNA: TGTGCCAGCTCACAAAATGCGATCACGGGGGGTGGCCCTTACGAGCAGTACTTC.

With regard to this clone: The same CDR3 is also encoded by other DNA sequences in this sample. The chain links TRBV20-1 to TRBJ2-5; D remains ambiguous. V dropped 2 bases and J dropped 5 bases, with 6 bases sitting between them. The germline gives CDR1 DFQATT, CDR2 SNEGSKA (reference sequence). There are 11 residues in the CDR3. The CDR3, as DNA: TGCAGTGCTAGATCCCCGGAGACCCAGTACTTC. It codes for CSARSPETQYF.

The V call is TRBV7-2, the J call TRBJ1-4, with no clear D. This CDR3 spans 14 amino acids. Looked up from germline, CDR1 is SGHTA and CDR2 is FQGNSA. Trimming cost V 1 base and J 7 bases, with 10 bases left between them. The CDR3 loop reads CASSLEPNSEKLFF. In DNA, the CDR3 is TGTGCCAGCAGCTTAGAGCCTAACAGTGAAAAACTGTTTTTT. Variable domain in full (rest from reference TRBV7-2 and TRBJ1-4): GAGVSQSPSNKVTEKGKDVELRCDPISGHTALYWYRQSLGQGLEFLIYFQGNSAPDKSGLPSDRFSAERTGGSVSTLTIQRTQQEDSAVYLCASSLEPNSEKLFFGSGTQLSVL.

The chain joins TRBV2 to TRBJ2-5; D is unresolved. CDR1 and CDR2 from the germline V gene are SNHLY and FYNNEI. The CDR3 runs to 13 residues. The V end was cut by 4 bases, the J end by 0 bases, with 6 bases between. The CDR3 sequence is CASSVQNQETQYF. Here the CDR3 DNA reads TGTGCCAGCAGTGTCCAAAACCAAGAGACCCAGTACTTC.

The V and J genes are TRBV19 and TRBJ2-7; D remains ambiguous. Germline CDR1 reads LNHDA; CDR2 reads SQIVND (reference sequence). The V and J ends lost 5 bases and 6 bases respectively, with 8 bases between them. CDR3 length equals 11 residues. The CDR3 nucleotides are TGTGCCAGTAGTGTCGCATCCGAGCAGTACTTC. As protein: CASSVASEQYF. The complete variable domain, with remaining parts taken from reference TRBV19 and TRBJ2-7, reads DGGITQSPKYLFRKEGQNVTLSCEQNLNHDAMYWYRQDPGQGLRLIYYSQIVNDFQKGDIAEGYSVSREKKESFPLTVTSAQKNPTAFYLCASSVASEQYFGPGTRLTVT.

This rearrangement joins TRBV29-1 to TRBJ2-7; TRBD1 matches at 8 bases. The V segment lost 5 bases and the J segment 5 bases; nucleotides outside the gene matches: 8. The CDR3 totals 13 residues. Germline V gene data show CDR1 as SQVTM and CDR2 as ANQGSEA. The CDR3 nucleotides are TGCAGCGTTACGCAGGGGGCCTTGGACGAGCAGTACTTC. Translation gives CSVTQGALDEQYF.

In nucleotides, the CDR3 is TGTGCCAGCAGCGTAGGAGGGACAGAGAATGAGCAGTTCTTC. Encoded protein: CASSVGGTENEQFF. The rearrangement joins TRBV9 to TRBJ2-1; TRBD1 agrees at 7 bases. V dropped 0 bases and J dropped 7; count of bases not matched to a gene: 4. This CDR3 is 14 amino acids long. CDR1 and CDR2 (germline): SGDLS, YYNGEE.